This T cell receptor (beta chain) appears in the sequencing data of a study of blood T cell repertoires in COVID-19. About the research overall: The origin of the acute and convalescent COVID-19 samples was the United States, Italy and Spain. T cells, B-cell-depleted T cells, or PBMCs provided the cDNA or gDNA that served as material.

The CDR3 contains 17 residues. Trimming stripped 1 base from V and 2 bases from J, with 12 bases between. Germline assignment: CDR1 SNHLY and CDR2 FYNNEI. This clone was observed a single time. Source study methods: Cell counts per sample came from amplifying reference gene primers. TCRdb's copy holds only in-frame clones and misses some; the assay was immunoSEQ multiplex PCR. V and J calls and clone size are copied from that table; D and trimming were computed from the DNA. Altogether some 280,000 clones are present, about nine tenths being singletons, with the ten largest covering approximately 3%. The specimen was peripheral blood. The TCR originated in a woman in her 30s with active or convalescent COVID-19. The chain has TRBV2 and TRBJ2-6; TRBD2 is a possible D gene (6 bases). The DNA of the CDR3 is TGTGCCAGCAGTGAAGAGTTGTGGAGGGCTGGGGCCAACGTCCTGACTTTC. Protein sequence: CASSEELWRAGANVLTF.